These 18 T cell receptor beta chains originate from one sample sequenced in a study of monozygotic twins with cystic fibrosis. Method: immunoSEQ multiplex PCR; TCRdb's copy keeps in-frame clones and lacks some. The data contain about 15,000 clones, around 98% of them singletons. The sample comprised blood. These receptors were collected from a girl aged 2-15 years with cystic fibrosis.

The chain couples TRBV29-1 to TRBJ1-1; the match to TRBD1 covers 7 bases. Trimming at V came to 4 bases and at J to 2 bases, leaving 7 bases not matched to a gene. Germline lookup yields CDR1 SQVTM and CDR2 ANQGSEA. This CDR3 region has 14 residues. CDR3 nucleotide sequence: TGCAGCGTTGTAGGGGGCAGGGTAAACACTGAAGCTTTCTTT. Its translation: CSVVGGRVNTEAFF.

J is TRBJ2-3 and V is TRBV5-1; 12 bases map to TRBD2. The trim removed 2 bases at V and 3 bases at J, leaving 1 base unmatched. This CDR3 region has 15 residues. Germline loops: CDR1 SGHRS, CDR2 YFSETQ. The CDR3 coding sequence is TGCGCCAGCAGCTTACTAGCGGGAGGAACAGATACGCAGTATTTT. It yields the protein CASSLLAGGTDTQYF.

This clone was detected only once. The chain has TRBV25-1 and TRBJ1-1, with 7 positions matching TRBD1. The junction had 13 bases not matched to a gene; V was cut back by 4 bases and J by 2 bases. This CDR3 contains 17 residues. CDR1 and CDR2 (germline): MGHDK, SYGVNS. The CDR3 spells CASSGYPGTERNTEAFF. CDR3 in DNA: TGTGCCAGCAGTGGTTACCCCGGGACAGAACGAAACACTGAAGCTTTCTTT.

The V call is TRBV12-5, the J call TRBJ1-1, with TRBD1 identical over 10 bases. The trim removed 6 bases at V and 1 base at J, leaving 5 bases unmatched. CDR1 is LGHNT, CDR2 FRNRAP, per germline. The CDR3 covers 15 residues. CDR3 amino acids: CASGGQGSKNTEAFF. The CDR3 DNA is TGTGCTAGTGGGGGACAGGGGAGTAAGAACACTGAAGCTTTCTTT. Full variable domain (outside the CDR3, taken from reference TRBV12-5 and TRBJ1-1): DARVTQTPRHKVTEMGQEVTMRCQPILGHNTVFWYRQTMMQGLELLAYFRNRAPLDDSGMPKDRFSAEMPDATLATLKIQPSEPRDSAVYFCASGGQGSKNTEAFFGQGTRLTVV.

This chain connects TRBV7-9 to TRBJ1-5, with a weak D call TRBD1 (5 bases). There are 13 residues in the CDR3. With 3 bases removed from V and 7 bases from J, the gap between germline ends came to 10 bases. Germline CDR1 reads SEHNR; CDR2 reads FQNEAQ (reference sequence). CDR3 bases: TGTGCCAGCAGCTTTTCAGGGCCACAGCCCCAGCATTTT. This codes for CASSFSGPQPQHF.

The gene calls are TRBV19 and TRBJ2-3, with 9 bases matching TRBD1. V lost 6 bases, J lost 2 bases, and 9 bases stayed unmatched. The CDR3 has 16 amino acids. Germline values: CDR1 LNHDA, CDR2 SQIVND (reference sequence). CDR3 residues: CASSPPGQGDTDTQYF. CDR3 DNA sequence: TGTGCCAGTAGCCCCCCGGGACAGGGAGACACAGATACGCAGTATTTT. Together with reference TRBV19 and TRBJ2-3, the CDR3 gives the full variable domain: DGGITQSPKYLFRKEGQNVTLSCEQNLNHDAMYWYRQDPGQGLRLIYYSQIVNDFQKGDIAEGYSVSREKKESFPLTVTSAQKNPTAFYLCASSPPGQGDTDTQYFGPGTRLTVL.

The chain couples TRBV19 to TRBJ2-1, with TRBD2 identical over 10 bases. The length of the CDR3 is 16 residues. In germline, CDR1 is LNHDA, CDR2 SQIVND (reference sequence). The V gene end was trimmed by 5 bases and the J gene end by 0 bases; junction bases not matched to a gene: 4. CDR3 protein: CASSFPSGSSYNEQFF. Here the CDR3 DNA reads TGTGCCAGTAGTTTCCCTAGCGGGAGCTCCTACAATGAGCAGTTCTTC.

This chain connects TRBV6-1 to TRBJ1-2; D is uncertain. In germline, CDR1 is MNHNS, CDR2 SASEGT. The germline V and J ends were trimmed by 3 bases and 2 bases, with 7 bases remaining between them. This CDR3 has 13 amino acids. The CDR3 is CASSEFLNYGYTF. The CDR3 DNA reads as TGTGCCAGCAGTGAGTTCCTAAACTATGGCTACACCTTC.

The chain has TRBV9 and TRBJ2-1, with D tentatively TRBD2 (6 bases). Germline V gene sequence: CDR1 SGDLS, CDR2 YYNGEE. Deletions cut 0 bases from V and 0 bases from J, with 10 bases between. The CDR3 is 16 residues long. The CDR3 DNA follows: TGTGCCAGCAGCGTAGCGGGAGACCTCTCCTACAATGAGCAGTTCTTC. It specifies CASSVAGDLSYNEQFF.

The V and J genes are TRBV6-1 and TRBJ1-1, with a tentative D call TRBD1 (6 bases). Germline V gives CDR1 MNHNS, CDR2 SASEGT. V was cut by 8 bases and J by 3 bases, with 16 bases left in between. The CDR3 runs to 14 residues. Here the CDR3 reads CASSETYRDTEAFF. The CDR3 DNA sequence: TGTGCCAGCTCAGAAACGTACAGGGACACTGAAGCTTTCTTT.

The rearrangement links TRBV2 to TRBJ2-2; D remains ambiguous. Trimming took 8 bases from V and 4 from J, leaving 8 bases between them. The CDR3 loop spans 12 amino acids. CDR1 and CDR2 (germline): SNHLY, FYNNEI. CDR3 protein: CASDGLTGELFF. The CDR3 DNA reads TGTGCCAGCGATGGCCTCACCGGGGAGCTGTTTTTT.

J is TRBJ1-1 and V is TRBV5-4; D possibly corresponds to TRBD1 (6 bases). V gave up 3 bases and J gave up 1 base, with 13 bases separating them. CDR1 is SGHNT and CDR2 is YYREEE in the germline V gene (reference sequence). This CDR3 region has 15 residues. In DNA form, the CDR3 reads TGTGCCAGCAGCTGGGGGCCAGGAAAGAACACTGAAGCTTTCTTT. It is translated as CASSWGPGKNTEAFF.

The chain has TRBV19 and TRBJ2-7, with 10 bases identical to TRBD2. The V segment lost 4 bases and the J segment 5 bases; nucleotides outside the gene matches: 5. Looked up from germline, CDR1 is LNHDA and CDR2 is SQIVND (reference sequence). This CDR3 is 14 amino acids long. The CDR3 coding sequence is TGTGCCAGTAGTAGGGCTAGCGGGAGCCACGAGCAGTACTTC. Translating it yields CASSRASGSHEQYF.

The chain employs TRBV5-1 and TRBJ2-6, with 10 bases that match TRBD1. The CDR3 consists of 17 residues. CDR1 is SGHRS and CDR2 is YFSETQ in the germline V gene. The V and J ends lost 3 bases and 3 bases, in that order; junction bases with no gene match: 6. This chain's CDR3 is CASSSGTGVDGANVLTF. The CDR3 DNA sequence: TGCGCCAGCAGCTCCGGGACAGGGGTGGATGGGGCCAACGTCCTGACTTTC.

This clone occurred once. The chain is built from TRBV9 and TRBJ1-1; the match to TRBD1 covers 7 bases. This CDR3 is 14 amino acids long. Germline V gives CDR1 SGDLS, CDR2 YYNGEE. The V segment lost 0 bases and the J segment 4 bases; nucleotides outside the gene matches: 3. The CDR3 bases are TGTGCCAGCAGCGTAGGTCCAGGGGGCACTGAAGCTTTCTTT. Amino acid sequence: CASSVGPGGTEAFF.

The chain combines TRBV15 with TRBJ2-2; 10 nucleotides align to TRBD1. The germline V gene encodes CDR1 LNHNV and CDR2 YYDKDF (reference sequence). The CDR3 contains 14 residues. Losses at the gene ends were 5 bases for V and 6 bases for J; bases not matched to a gene: 3. The CDR3 region has the DNA TGTGCCACCAGCCGAGGACAGGGGGCCGGGGAGCTGTTTTTT. As protein: CATSRGQGAGELFF.

V usage is TRBV4-1 and J usage is TRBJ1-1; D gene unclear. CDR3 length equals 14 residues. The ends were cut back, 1 base at V and 1 base at J, with 7 bases in the middle. Germline V lookup: CDR1 MGHRA, CDR2 YSYEKL. The CDR3: CASSQVDSNTEAFF. The CDR3 DNA is TGCGCCAGCAGCCAAGTGGACTCGAACACTGAAGCTTTCTTT.

The CDR3 here is CAWSGTDGGYTF. The CDR3, as DNA: TGTGCCTGGAGTGGGACAGATGGTGGCTACACCTTC. The rearrangement joins TRBV30 to TRBJ1-2, with D maybe TRBD1 (6 bases). This CDR3 is 12 amino acids long. Trimming removed 1 base from V and 7 bases from J, with 10 bases in between. Germline V gene sequence: CDR1 GTSNPN, CDR2 SVGIG (reference sequence).